This is a list of T cell receptor beta chains from one sample in a study of blood T cell repertoires in COVID-19. Method: immunoSEQ multiplex PCR; TCRdb's copy keeps in-frame clones and lacks some. The top ten hold around 3.3% of the sample, which has 300,000 to 400,000 clones, around nine tenths seen once. Sequencing used peripheral blood. These receptors came from a woman aged 18-29 years who had recovered from COVID-19. CDR3s include the opening cysteine and the closing phenylalanine or tryptophan. D genes are given only for firm matches. Size is stated for part of the rows, as once, few or many counts, or as a class when the clone is expanded.

>19|TRBJ2-1|.|TRBD2|TRBV4-3
TGCGCCAGCAGCCAAGAGTTTCCCGGGACGACTAGCGGGAGATCTGAGCAGTTCTTC
CASSQEFPGTTSGRSEQFF
>12|TRBJ1-5|.|.|TRBV30
TGTGCCTGGGGACAGTTCAATCAGCCCCAGCATTTT
CAWGQFNQPQHF
>15|TRBJ1-1|.|.|TRBV7-9
TGTGCCAGCAGCTTAGCGTTTGGCAGGGCGACTGAAGCTTTCTTT
CASSLAFGRATEAFF
>11|TRBJ1-1|once|.|TRBV30
TGTGCCTGGAGTTCGCGGACTGAAGCTTTCTTT
CAWSSRTEAFF
>14|TRBJ2-1|.|.|TRBV19
TGTGCCAGTAGTACGCGGGCCTTGGGTAATGAGCAGTTCTTC
CASSTRALGNEQFF
>13|TRBJ1-5|.|TRBD1|TRBV12-5
TGTGCTAGCAAACAGGGGAACAATCAGCCCCAGCATTTT
CASKQGNNQPQHF
>13|TRBJ2-1|.|TRBD1|TRBV2
TGTGCCAGCAGTTTACAGGGGGCAAATGAGCAGTTCTTC
CASSLQGANEQFF
>13|TRBJ1-5|.|.|TRBV27
TGTGCCAGCAGCCTTCGGGTGAATCAGCCCCAGCATTTT
CASSLRVNQPQHF
>13|TRBJ2-1|.|.|TRBV5-5
TGTGCCAGCACCAAGGACAGGAGGGATGAGCAGTTCTTC
CASTKDRRDEQFF
>16|TRBJ1-3|.|TRBD1|TRBV25-1
TGTGCCAGCAGTGGCCCTCGGGGACAGGGCGGAAACACCATATATTTT
CASSGPRGQGGNTIYF
>15|TRBJ2-1|.|TRBD1|TRBV6-2/TRBV6-3
TGTGCCAGCAGCTTAGGGACAGGGGATTACAATGAGCAGTTCTTC
CASSLGTGDYNEQFF
>14|TRBJ1-6|.|.|TRBV3-1/TRBV3-2
TGTGCCAGCAGCCAAGTTCCGGGGAGCTCACCCCTCCACTTT
CASSQVPGSSPLHF
>18|TRBJ2-1|.|TRBD2|TRBV4-1
TGCGCCAGCAGCCAAGGGTACCGACTAGCGGGAGGCTACAATGAGCAGTTCTTC
CASSQGYRLAGGYNEQFF
>13|TRBJ1-4|few|TRBD1|TRBV18
TGTGCCAGCTCGGGACAGGGGGGCGAAAAACTGTTTTTT
CASSGQGGEKLFF
>15|TRBJ1-5|.|.|TRBV27
TGTGCCAGCAGAAGGACAGAATATAGCAATCAGCCCCAGCATTTT
CASRRTEYSNQPQHF
>17|TRBJ2-2|.|.|TRBV9
TGTGCCAGCAGCGTAGCTTCAGGGGCTCTGAACACCGGGGAGCTGTTTTTT
CASSVASGALNTGELFF
>16|TRBJ1-1|once|.|TRBV7-2
TGTGCCAGCACCCGACGTGTTAACAGGTTGAACACTGAAGCTTTCTTT
CASTRRVNRLNTEAFF
>16|TRBJ2-2|.|.|TRBV24-1
TGTGCCACCAGTGATTTAGGCGGGCCGAACACCGGGGAGCTGTTTTTT
CATSDLGGPNTGELFF
>13|TRBJ1-1|.|.|TRBV12-3/TRBV12-4
TGTGCCAGCAGTCCACTAATGAACACTGAAGCTTTCTTT
CASSPLMNTEAFF
>14|TRBJ2-5|.|TRBD2|TRBV5-6
TGTGCCAGCAGCCTAGGGACTAGCGGGAGTACCCAGTACTTC
CASSLGTSGSTQYF
>16|TRBJ2-2|.|.|TRBV5-1
TGCGCCAGCAGCAAGCCCGGGACTCCGAACACCGGGGAGCTGTTTTTT
CASSKPGTPNTGELFF
>17|TRBJ2-5|few|TRBD1|TRBV3-1/TRBV3-2
TGTGCCAGCAGCCATATAGCCCCCGGACAGGAAAAAGAGACCCAGTACTTC
CASSHIAPGQEKETQYF
>15|TRBJ1-2|.|TRBD1|TRBV7-2
TGTGCCAGCAGCCCCAGTGCCGGGACAGGCTATGGCTACACCTTC
CASSPSAGTGYGYTF
>17|TRBJ1-2|.|.|TRBV9
TGTGCCAGCAGCGTAGCCCTTTCGGTGGAGGGTCTTAATGGCTACACCTTC
CASSVALSVEGLNGYTF
>16|TRBJ2-5|.|.|TRBV6-5
TGTGCCAGCAGTTACGTTATTCAAGCTAGCCAAGAGACCCAGTACTTC
CASSYVIQASQETQYF
>16|TRBJ2-4|.|.|TRBV7-2
TGTGCCAGCAGCTTAGACAGGGCTCTAGCCAAAAACATTCAGTACTTC
CASSLDRALAKNIQYF
>12|TRBJ2-5|.|TRBD2|TRBV6-2/TRBV6-3
TGTGCCAGCAGTGAGCTAGCGGGGCACCAGTACTTC
CASSELAGHQYF
>17|TRBJ1-2|.|.|TRBV6-2/TRBV6-3
TGTGCCAGCAGTTACCGGGTCCGCAGACAGAATAACTATGGCTACACCTTC
CASSYRVRRQNNYGYTF
>16|TRBJ2-2|once|.|TRBV5-6
TGTGCCAGCAGCGAACTGCGGACTGAACACACCGGGGAGCTGTTTTTT
CASSELRTEHTGELFF
>15|TRBJ1-2|.|TRBD1|TRBV7-2
TGTGCCAGCAGCTTCGGGACAGGGGGTAACTATGGCTACACCTTC
CASSFGTGGNYGYTF
>20|TRBJ2-1|.|TRBD1|TRBV5-5
TGTGCCAGCAGCTTGGGAACGGACAGGGTGGATGGGTACTCCTACAATGAGCAGTTCTTC
CASSLGTDRVDGYSYNEQFF
>12|TRBJ1-1|.|.|TRBV7-2
TGTGCCAGCTTTAATCGGGGCACTGAAGCTTTCTTT
CASFNRGTEAFF
>15|TRBJ2-2|few|.|TRBV10-3
TGTGCCATCAGTGTCCAGGGAGGACACACCGGGGAGCTGTTTTTT
CAISVQGGHTGELFF
>14|TRBJ1-2|.|.|TRBV6-5
TGTGCCAGCAGTTACTCGAAGAGGGGGATAGGCTACACCTTC
CASSYSKRGIGYTF
>14|TRBJ2-2|.|.|TRBV7-6
TGTGCCAGCAGACAGGGTTCGAACACCGGGGAGCTGTTTTTT
CASRQGSNTGELFF
>15|TRBJ1-5|.|TRBD1|TRBV18
TGTGCCAGCTCATCGGGACAGGGGGTATCTCAGCCCCAGCATTTT
CASSSGQGVSQPQHF
>17|TRBJ2-1|.|TRBD2|TRBV5-1
TGCGCCAGCAGCTTCTCGGGCGGGGGGTATAGGGTCAATGAGCAGTTCTTC
CASSFSGGGYRVNEQFF
>14|TRBJ2-1|.|TRBD2|TRBV2
TGTGCCAGCAGTGAAAGCGGGAGTGGTAATGAGCAGTTCTTC
CASSESGSGNEQFF
>20|TRBJ2-6|.|.|TRBV15
TGTGCCACCAGCAGAGATCGAACCGATTACAAACACTCTGGGGCCAACGTCCTGACTTTC
CATSRDRTDYKHSGANVLTF
>16|TRBJ2-3|.|TRBD2|TRBV12-5
TGTGCTAGTGGTCCGTCGCTCGCGGGAGAGGCAGATACGCAGTATTTT
CASGPSLAGEADTQYF
>15|TRBJ1-6|.|.|TRBV11-2
TGTGCCAGCAGCTGGGGGGGCAGGGGCCATTCACCCCTCCACTTT
CASSWGGRGHSPLHF
>15|TRBJ2-1|.|TRBD2|TRBV7-2
TGTGCCAGCGGAAAACTAGCGGGATCCTACAATGAGCAGTTCTTC
CASGKLAGSYNEQFF
>14|TRBJ2-3|.|.|TRBV27
TGTGCCAGCAGTCCCCTGACAAGCACAGATACGCAGTATTTT
CASSPLTSTDTQYF
>15|TRBJ1-6|.|.|TRBV6-5
TGTGCCATCCAACAGGGAATAGGTTACGATTCACCCCTCCACTTT
CAIQQGIGYDSPLHF
>13|TRBJ2-1|.|.|TRBV9
TGTGCCAGCAGCCTCGGTCCGGGAGATGAGCAGTTCTTC
CASSLGPGDEQFF
>13|TRBJ2-1|.|.|TRBV12-3/TRBV12-4
TGTGCCAGCAGTTTACAGGGAAGGAATGAGCAGTTCTTC
CASSLQGRNEQFF
>14|TRBJ1-2|.|.|TRBV19
TGTGCCAGTAGTCGGATACAGGGCGGCTATGGCTACACCTTC
CASSRIQGGYGYTF
>13|TRBJ1-3|.|.|TRBV9
TGTGCCAGCAGCGCCGTCTCTGGAAACACCATATATTTT
CASSAVSGNTIYF
>15|TRBJ1-5|.|TRBD1|TRBV11-2
TGTGCCAGCAGCTCTCAGGGGGGTAATAATCAGCCCCAGCATTTT
CASSSQGGNNQPQHF
>15|TRBJ2-3|.|TRBD2|TRBV9
TGTGCCAGCAGCACTAGCGGGAGCTTTCAAGATACGCAGTATTTT
CASSTSGSFQDTQYF
>15|TRBJ2-1|.|.|TRBV4-3
TGCGCCAGCAGCCACACACAGGCCCCCTACAATGAGCAGTTCTTC
CASSHTQAPYNEQFF
>15|TRBJ2-2|.|TRBD2|TRBV7-6
TGTGCCAGCAGCTTGTTAGCGGGAGAAACCGGGGAGCTGTTTTTT
CASSLLAGETGELFF
>15|TRBJ1-1|.|.|TRBV4-1
TGCGCCAGCAGCCAAGATCGGCGGGTCTGGACTGAAGCTTTCTTT
CASSQDRRVWTEAFF
>16|TRBJ2-1|.|.|TRBV6-5
TGTGCCAGCAGTTACAGTGGCAGGCTCCCCTACAATGAGCAGTTCTTC
CASSYSGRLPYNEQFF
>12|TRBJ1-2|once|.|TRBV5-5
TGTGCCAGCAGCTTCCTCAGGGATGGCTACACCTTC
CASSFLRDGYTF